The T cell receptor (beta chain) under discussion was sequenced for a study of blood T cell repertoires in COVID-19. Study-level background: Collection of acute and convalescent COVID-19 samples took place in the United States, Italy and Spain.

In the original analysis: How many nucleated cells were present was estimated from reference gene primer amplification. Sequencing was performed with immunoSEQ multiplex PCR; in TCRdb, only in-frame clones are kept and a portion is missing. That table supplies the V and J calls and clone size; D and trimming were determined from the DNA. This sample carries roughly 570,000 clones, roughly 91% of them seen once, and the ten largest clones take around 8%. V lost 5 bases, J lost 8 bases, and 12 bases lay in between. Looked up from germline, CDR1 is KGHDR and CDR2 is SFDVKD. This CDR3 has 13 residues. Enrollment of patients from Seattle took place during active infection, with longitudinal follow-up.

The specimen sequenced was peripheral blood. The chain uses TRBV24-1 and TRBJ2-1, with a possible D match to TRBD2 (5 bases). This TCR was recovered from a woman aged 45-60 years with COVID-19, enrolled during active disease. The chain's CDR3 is CATSVANGDEQFF. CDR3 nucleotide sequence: TGTGCCACCAGTGTCGCCAACGGGGATGAGCAGTTCTTC.